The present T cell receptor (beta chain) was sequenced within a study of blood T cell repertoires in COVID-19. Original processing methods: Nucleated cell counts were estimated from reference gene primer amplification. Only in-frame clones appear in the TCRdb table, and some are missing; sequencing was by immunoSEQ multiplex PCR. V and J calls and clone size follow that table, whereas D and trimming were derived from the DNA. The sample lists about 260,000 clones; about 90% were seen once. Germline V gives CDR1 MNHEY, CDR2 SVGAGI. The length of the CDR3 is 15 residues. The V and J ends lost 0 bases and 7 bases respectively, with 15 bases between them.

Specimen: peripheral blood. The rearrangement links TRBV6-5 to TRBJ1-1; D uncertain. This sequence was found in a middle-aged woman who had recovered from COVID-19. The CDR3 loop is CASSYSMREEGEAFF. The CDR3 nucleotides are TGTGCCAGCAGTTACTCGATGAGGGAAGAAGGTGAAGCTTTCTTT.